The 24 T cell receptor beta chains listed next were all sequenced from one sample in a study of T cells in Graves' hyperthyroidism and ophthalmopathy. Amplification yielded TCR beta CDR3 regions, with RNA transcripts as the source. HTBI primers were the set used in a first-round RT-PCR of the TCR CDR3. TCRdb analysed the multiplex PCR reads with MiXCR anew, one entry per CDR3 protein. The sample has 660,000 or so distinct CDR3 sequences; over 40% are singletons. Material: peripheral blood or thyroid tissue (not recorded which). The origin of the receptors is an adult man with Graves' disease, either hyperthyroidism or ophthalmopathy (not recorded which).

The chain joins TRBV2 to TRBJ2-7, with 10 bases lining up with TRBD1. The V gene's germline CDR1 is SNHLY and CDR2 FYNNEI. This CDR3 region has 14 residues. The J segment lost 3 bases and the V segment lost 8 bases, leaving 7 bases of the junction unmatched. The CDR3 bases are TGTGCCAGCGGGGGACAGGGGATCGGCTACGAGCAGTACTTC. Protein: CASGGQGIGYEQYF.

This chain's CDR3 is CASSLPGAQTYEQYF. The CDR3 bases are TGTGCCAGCAGCTTACCGGGAGCCCAGACCTACGAGCAGTACTTC. The rearrangement joins TRBV7-9 to TRBJ2-7, with D perhaps TRBD2 (6 bases). This CDR3 spans 15 amino acids. Trimming removed 2 bases at V and 2 bases at J, with 13 bases between. Germline lookup yields CDR1 SEHNR and CDR2 FQNEAQ (reference sequence).

The rearrangement joins TRBV6-1 to TRBJ1-6; 9 bases agree with TRBD1. The CDR3 has 12 amino acids. J was trimmed by 13 bases and V by 8 bases; bases with no gene match: 6. In germline, CDR1 is MNHNS, CDR2 SASEGT. The CDR3 here is CASQDRGVPLHF. The CDR3, as DNA: TGTGCCAGCCAGGACAGGGGAGTTCCCCTCCACTTT.

The chain couples TRBV2 to TRBJ2-7, with 8 bases fitting TRBD1. The CDR3 is 14 residues long. V shed 5 bases, J shed 1 base, and the junction held 4 bases outside the gene matches. CDR1 SNHLY and CDR2 FYNNEI come from the germline V gene. This chain's CDR3 is CASSTHRGSYEQYF. CDR3 DNA sequence: TGTGCCAGCAGTACCCACAGGGGGTCCTACGAGCAGTACTTC.

This clonotype was picked up many times. This chain links TRBV19 with TRBJ1-2, with a possible D match to TRBD1 (6 bases). Trimming pared 2 bases from V and 9 bases from J, leaving 13 bases between. The CDR3 has 13 residues. Per germline, CDR1 LNHDA and CDR2 SQIVND (reference sequence). This chain's CDR3 is CASSISGTLSYTF. The DNA for the CDR3 is TGTGCCAGTAGTATAAGCGGGACACTCAGCTACACCTTC.

The J gene is TRBJ1-1, the V gene TRBV6-4; D not certain. Germline values: CDR1 MRHNA, CDR2 SNTAGT. V was clipped by 5 bases and J by 4 bases, with 11 bases between them. The CDR3 is 13 residues long. The chain's CDR3 is CASSPRAPTEAFF. In DNA form, the CDR3 reads TGTGCCAGCAGTCCCAGAGCCCCCACTGAAGCTTTCTTT.

The chain uses TRBV20-1 and TRBJ2-7, with D possibly being TRBD2 (6 bases). This CDR3 contains 15 residues. V was cut by 3 bases and J by 3 bases, with 18 bases left in between. Germline assignment: CDR1 DFQATT and CDR2 SNEGSKA (reference sequence). Here the CDR3 reads CSAREAPGLLYEQYF. DNA of the CDR3: TGCAGTGCTAGGGAAGCCCCGGGACTTCTCTACGAGCAGTACTTC.

The table lists this clonotype with a few counts. DNA for the CDR3: TGTGCCAGCAGCTTGAAGGGGGGGACCGGGGAGCTGTTTTTT. Translating gives CASSLKGGTGELFF. V gene TRBV7-2 combines with J gene TRBJ2-2; D may be TRBD2 (7 bases). Germline loops: CDR1 SGHTA, CDR2 FQGNSA. Trimming took 3 bases from V and 5 from J, leaving 10 bases between them. This CDR3 has 14 residues.

The chain recombines TRBV7-9 with TRBJ1-3, with TRBD1 matching 9 bases. The CDR3 contains 14 residues. From germline, CDR1 is SEHNR and CDR2 FQNEAQ (reference sequence). The ends lost 4 bases at V and 8 bases at J; junction bases unmatched: 6. The CDR3 protein is CASSYGTGLDTIYF. The CDR3 region has the DNA TGTGCCAGCAGCTACGGGACAGGGTTGGACACCATATATTTT.

CDR3 sequence: CASSLANLAGGGELFF. As DNA, the CDR3 is TGTGCCAGCAGCTTAGCCAATCTAGCGGGAGGCGGGGAGCTGTTTTTT. J is TRBJ2-2 and V is TRBV7-8; the match to TRBD2 covers 11 bases. J was trimmed by 7 bases and V by 0 bases; bases with no gene match: 4. The CDR3 sequence is 16 residues long. CDR1 and CDR2 (germline): SGHVS, FQNEAQ.

The chain combines TRBV14 with TRBJ1-1; 7 nucleotides agree with TRBD1. CDR1 is SGHDN and CDR2 is FVKESK in the germline V gene. V lost 8 bases and J lost 0; bases outside the gene matches: 12. The CDR3 is made up of 16 amino acids. The CDR3 spells CASSPNRGTMNTEAFF. DNA for the CDR3: TGTGCCAGCTCACCGAACAGGGGAACAATGAACACTGAAGCTTTCTTT.

The rearrangement uses TRBV7-3 and TRBJ1-2; TRBD1 aligns across 10 bases. Germline lookup yields CDR1 SGHTA and CDR2 FQGTGA. CDR3 length: 16 amino acids. The J segment lost 8 bases and the V segment lost 1 base, leaving 10 bases of the junction unmatched. The CDR3 sequence is CASSLSPTGGLGGYTF. The CDR3 DNA reads as TGTGCCAGCAGCTTAAGTCCGACAGGGGGCTTGGGAGGCTACACCTTC.

The chain carries TRBV6-2 or TRBV6-3 and TRBJ2-2, with a possible D match to TRBD2 (6 bases). Per the germline V gene, CDR1 is MNHEY and CDR2 is SVGEGT. The CDR3 extends over 13 amino acids. V was pared by 6 bases and J by 3 bases, with 8 bases between. In nucleotides, the CDR3 is TGTGCCAGCAGGGGGACTTACACCGGGGAGCTGTTTTTT. This translates into CASRGTYTGELFF.

A few counts support this clonotype. The chain links TRBV6-5 to TRBJ2-6, with TRBD1 as a possible D gene (5 bases). V lost 5 bases, J lost 6 bases, and 14 bases lay in between. The germline gives CDR1 MNHEY, CDR2 SVGAGI. The CDR3 is made up of 15 amino acids. CDR3 DNA: TGTGCCAGCAGTCCAGACAGCTCCATGGCCAACGTCCTGACTTTC. Its translation is CASSPDSSMANVLTF.

V and J are TRBV24-1 and TRBJ1-1; D perhaps matches TRBD1 (5 bases). V lost 11 bases to trimming and J lost 1 base, with 13 bases between them. This CDR3 spans 13 amino acids. Germline CDR1 reads KGHDR; CDR2 reads SFDVKD. CDR3 nucleotides: TGTGCCAGCGTCGCAGGGAAGAACACTGAAGCTTTCTTT. This codes for CASVAGKNTEAFF.

This chain uses TRBV14 with TRBJ1-2; possible D gene TRBD1, 6 bases. Germline V gives CDR1 SGHDN, CDR2 FVKESK. This CDR3 has 13 amino acids. V shed 4 bases and J shed 10 bases, with 16 bases lying between them. This chain's CDR3 is CASSPIQRGHYTF. CDR3 coding DNA: TGTGCCAGCAGCCCAATACAGAGGGGACACTACACCTTC.

This clonotype appeared once. This chain uses TRBV19 with TRBJ1-2; tentatively, D is TRBD1 (5 bases). V gave up 1 base and J gave up 0 bases, with 12 bases separating them. The germline gives CDR1 LNHDA, CDR2 SQIVND (reference sequence). This CDR3 has 16 residues. The CDR3 DNA reads TGTGCCAGTAGTATAGGCGGGCAGGGAGCTAACTATGGCTACACCTTC. Protein product: CASSIGGQGANYGYTF.

This clonotype was found once. This chain joins TRBV15 and TRBJ1-2, with D maybe TRBD1 (6 bases). V was pared by 0 bases and J by 3 bases, with 23 bases between. This CDR3 is built from 19 residues. Germline CDR1 and CDR2: LNHNV and YYDKDF (reference sequence). The CDR3 DNA reads TGTGCCACCAGCAGAGATCTGGGGGCCGACACTGAAGAGTACTATGGCTACACCTTC. Translating it yields CATSRDLGADTEEYYGYTF.

This clonotype was seen repeatedly, ten times or more. The chain carries TRBV11-2 and TRBJ2-5; either TRBD1 or TRBD2 may supply D (5 bases each). Germline V gene lookup returns CDR1 SGHAT and CDR2 FQNNGV. V lost 1 base to trimming and J lost 4 bases, with 13 bases between them. CDR3 length: 15 residues. The CDR3 DNA is TGTGCCAGCAGCTTAGCGGGCAGGGCGGGAGAGACCCAGTACTTC. This encodes CASSLAGRAGETQYF.

This clonotype was counted many times. The chain is built from TRBV7-9 and TRBJ1-5, with a weak D call TRBD1 (5 bases). The CDR3 contains 14 residues. CDR1 is SEHNR, CDR2 FQNEAQ, per germline (reference sequence). V was pared by 5 bases and J by 2 bases, with 10 bases between. For the CDR3, the DNA is TGTGCCAGCAGCCTCACAGGTGGCAATCAGCCCCAGCATTTT. Translating gives CASSLTGGNQPQHF.

The chain joins TRBV25-1 to TRBJ1-4; weak D call: TRBD1 (5 bases). Germline V gene sequence: CDR1 MGHDK, CDR2 SYGVNS. The ends were cut back, 5 bases at V and 7 bases at J, with 17 bases in the middle. The CDR3 totals 15 residues. CDR3 amino acids: CASSYRRHFGEKLFF. The CDR3 DNA sequence: TGTGCCAGCAGTTACAGGAGGCATTTCGGTGAAAAACTGTTTTTT.

As concerns this clonotype: At one end the junction does not follow the germline gene, possibly because of a read error. J is TRBJ1-1 and V is TRBV25-1; no clear D. The CDR3 length is 10 residues. Per germline, CDR1 MGHDK and CDR2 SYGVNS. The DNA for the CDR3 is TGTGCTAGGTCAAACACTGAAGCTTCCTTT. This gives the protein CARSNTEASF.

This clonotype came up many times. The chain is built from TRBV7-8 and TRBJ1-2; no firm D call. The CDR3 contains 14 residues. From germline, CDR1 is SGHVS and CDR2 FQNEAQ. With 0 bases removed from V and 2 bases from J, the gap between germline ends came to 7 bases. The CDR3 sequence: CASSLASENYGYTF. In DNA form, the CDR3 reads TGTGCCAGCAGCTTAGCGTCCGAGAACTATGGCTACACCTTC. The whole variable domain, filled in from reference TRBV7-8 and TRBJ1-2, reads GAGVSQSPRYKVAKRGQDVALRCDPISGHVSLFWYQQALGQGPEFLTYFQNEAQLDKSGLPSDRFFAERPEGSVSTLKIQRTQQEDSAVYLCASSLASENYGYTFGSGTRLTVV.

This clonotype was counted many times. The chain links TRBV5-1 to TRBJ1-2; D is perhaps TRBD1 (6 bases). The V gene's germline CDR1 is SGHRS and CDR2 YFSETQ. Trimming removed 0 bases from V and 4 bases from J, with 10 bases in between. The CDR3 spans 14 residues. This chain's CDR3 is CASSLGTTGYGYTF. Written as DNA, the CDR3 is TGCGCCAGCAGCTTGGGGACGACAGGCTATGGCTACACCTTC.